This TCR beta chain was identified during a study of identical twins. Study-wide results and limits: Invariant MAIT and iNKT cells could partly confound zero-insertion analyses.

TCRdb reprocessed the 5' RACE reads via MiXCR and lists one record per CDR3 protein. This sample has around 550,000 distinct CDR3 sequences, with over 12% found just once. There are 15 residues in the CDR3. Trimming took off 6 bases at V and 2 bases at J, with 14 bases between the two ends. CDR1 and CDR2 (germline): MNHNS, SASEGT. This clonotype appeared a few times. Antigen specificity is unknown. Healthy Caucasians provided all donations. This sample was also put to use in a study of yellow fever vaccine responses in identical twins. Turning to that study: Reports say the vaccine T cell response in twins looked partly convergent and partly personalized.

The source is a woman between 18 and 29 years old in good health. The sequencing sample was made of CD4+ T cells sorted from blood. The gene calls are TRBV6-1 and TRBJ2-1, with D tentatively TRBD1 or TRBD2 (5 bases each). The CDR3 protein is CASRLRDVPYNEQFF. The CDR3 nucleotides read TGTGCCAGCAGACTCCGGGACGTCCCCTACAATGAGCAGTTCTTC.